Following are 18 T cell receptor beta chains from one sample sequenced in a study of shared clonotypes between healthy human individuals (dated by TCRdb to 2020 to 2021). Library construction relied on the immunoSEQ multiplex PCR assay. TCRdb limited this immuneACCESS table to in-frame rearrangements with V and J called. A share of clones is missing; checked studies link under half to unresolved V genes, and the rest is unexplained. For this sample there are about 2.4 million clones; roughly 93% appear just once. 0.35% to 0.45% of the sample comes from the top ten. Sequences were obtained from naive CD4+ T cells from PBMCs. The cell subset or site tag for this specimen amounts to: CD45RA+ positively selected. Source of these receptors: a man aged 18 to 29 in good health. Some clones in this sample may be carry-over from other donors' samples.

The chain has TRBV5-1 and TRBJ2-7, with 7 bases lining up with TRBD2. V gave up 0 bases and J gave up 2 bases; unmatched junction bases: 11. The germline V gene has CDR1 SGHRS and CDR2 YFSETQ. The CDR3 is 17 residues long. This chain's CDR3 is CASSLALEAGGTYEQYF. CDR3 nucleotides: TGCGCCAGCAGCTTGGCCCTAGAAGCCGGGGGGACCTACGAGCAGTACTTC.

This chain links TRBV5-6 with TRBJ2-7, with D tentatively TRBD1 (5 bases). CDR1 is SGHDT and CDR2 is YYEEEE in the germline V gene. This CDR3 contains 16 residues. Trimming stripped 4 bases from V and 3 bases from J, with 20 bases between. CDR3 sequence (DNA): TGTGCCAGCAGCGCGAGGACCGGACAACTCTTCTACGAGCAGTACTTC. Amino acids: CASSARTGQLFYEQYF. Together with reference TRBV5-6 and TRBJ2-7, the CDR3 gives the full variable domain: DAGVTQSPTHLIKTRGQQVTLRCSPKSGHDTVSWYQQALGQGPQFIFQYYEEEERQRGNFPDRFSGHQFPNYSSELNVNALLLGDSALYLCASSARTGQLFYEQYFGPGTRLTVT.

In regard to this clone: Within the sample, other DNA sequences also encode this same CDR3. The CDR3 sequence: CASSSGTTDTQYF. CDR3 nucleotide sequence: TGTGCCAGCAGCTCCGGGACCACAGATACGCAGTATTTT. The chain has TRBV5-4 and TRBJ2-3, with D tentatively TRBD1 or TRBD2 (5 bases each). Per germline, CDR1 SGHNT and CDR2 YYREEE (reference sequence). The CDR3 runs 13 residues. The V end was cut by 3 bases, the J end by 2 bases, with 7 bases between.

V usage is TRBV7-3 and J usage is TRBJ2-3, with 7 bases fitting TRBD2. The CDR3 length is 15 residues. J lost 4 bases, V lost 0 bases, and 4 bases had no gene match. CDR1 and CDR2 from the germline V gene are SGHTA and FQGTGA. CDR3 region: CASSLTGLVSDTQYF. The CDR3 DNA reads TGTGCCAGCAGCTTAACCGGACTAGTCTCAGATACGCAGTATTTT. The whole variable domain, filled in from reference TRBV7-3 and TRBJ2-3, reads GAGVSQTPSNKVTEKGKYVELRCDPISGHTALYWYRQSLGQGPEFLIYFQGTGAADDSGLPNDRFFAVRPEGSVSTLKIQRTERGDSAVYLCASSLTGLVSDTQYFGPGTRLTVL.

V is TRBV5-1 and J is TRBJ1-1, with 8 bases that match TRBD1. Per the germline V gene, CDR1 is SGHRS and CDR2 is YFSETQ. With 5 bases clipped from V and 8 bases from J, the junction kept 5 bases outside the gene matches. CDR3 size: 12 residues. The chain's CDR3 is CASRTDRDEAFF. The CDR3 bases are TGCGCCAGCAGGACGGACAGGGACGAAGCTTTCTTT.

V is TRBV14 and J is TRBJ2-3; D unresolved. The CDR3 runs to 14 residues. Looked up from germline, CDR1 is SGHDN and CDR2 is FVKESK. V was trimmed by 4 bases and J by 2 bases, leaving 10 bases between them. CDR3 loop: CASSLSLTTDTQYF. The DNA for the CDR3 is TGTGCCAGCAGCCTCAGTCTAACCACAGATACGCAGTATTTT.

The genes are TRBV4-2 and TRBJ2-7; D ambiguous. The CDR3 spans 13 residues. Per germline, CDR1 LGHNA and CDR2 YNFKEQ. Trimming took 4 bases from V and 3 from J, leaving 10 bases between them. CDR3 DNA: TGTGCCAGCAGCCCAGACACCTTCTACGAGCAGTACTTC. It translates to CASSPDTFYEQYF.

The genes are TRBV9 and TRBJ1-2; unclear D gene. CDR1 and CDR2 (germline): SGDLS, YYNGEE. Trimming pared 2 bases from V and 10 bases from J, leaving 12 bases between. This CDR3 region has 12 residues. The chain's CDR3 is CASSVPLGFYTF. CDR3 DNA sequence: TGTGCCAGCAGCGTCCCTCTGGGTTTCTACACCTTC.

This rearrangement joins TRBV4-1 to TRBJ2-5; D is uncertain. V lost 0 bases to trimming and J lost 4 bases, with 9 bases between them. This CDR3 is built from 14 residues. The germline gives CDR1 MGHRA, CDR2 YSYEKL. The CDR3 nucleotides read TGCGCCAGCAGCCAAGAAGGATTCTCAGAGACCCAGTACTTC. It yields the protein CASSQEGFSETQYF.

This chain uses TRBV28 with TRBJ2-5; 7 bases are a match to TRBD1. This CDR3 contains 14 residues. Germline trimming cut 5 bases from V and 5 bases from J; bases unmatched to any gene: 8. The germline V gene encodes CDR1 MDHEN and CDR2 SYDVKM. The CDR3 region has the DNA TGTGCCAGCAGTATTCCCACAGGGGTGGAGACCCAGTACTTC. This sequence encodes CASSIPTGVETQYF.

The chain uses TRBV4-1 and TRBJ2-5; 10 bases are shared with TRBD2. This CDR3 has 16 amino acids. Per germline, CDR1 MGHRA and CDR2 YSYEKL. V was pared by 4 bases and J by 2 bases, with 7 bases of the junction left unmatched. CDR3 protein: CASSRASGSRQETQYF. The CDR3 bases are TGCGCCAGCAGCCGCGCTAGCGGGAGCCGACAAGAGACCCAGTACTTC.

The genes are TRBV27 and TRBJ2-7; tentatively, D is TRBD2 (5 bases). This CDR3 is 13 amino acids long. Trimming left V 3 bases short and J 7 bases short, with 13 bases between. The germline gives CDR1 MNHEY, CDR2 SMNVEV (reference sequence). As DNA, the CDR3 is TGTGCCAGCAGTTTCAACGGAGGTGTTGAGCAGTACTTC. This translates into CASSFNGGVEQYF.

This chain links TRBV7-9 with TRBJ1-2; the D is unclear. CDR3 size: 13 residues. Per the germline V gene, CDR1 is SEHNR and CDR2 is FQNEAQ (reference sequence). The V end was cut by 1 base, the J end by 7 bases, with 10 bases between. In DNA form, the CDR3 reads TGTGCCAGCAGCTTAGAGGTGTCCGTTGGCTACACCTTC. The encoded protein is CASSLEVSVGYTF. Together with reference TRBV7-9 and TRBJ1-2, the CDR3 gives the full variable domain: DTGVSQNPRHKITKRGQNVTFRCDPISEHNRLYWYRQTLGQGPEFLTYFQNEAQLEKSRLLSDRFSAERPKGSFSTLEIQRTEQGDSAMYLCASSLEVSVGYTFGSGTRLTVV.

J is TRBJ2-7 and V is TRBV7-2; 11 bases are a match to TRBD1. Trimming took 5 bases from V and 2 from J; bases not matched to a gene: 5. CDR1 is SGHTA and CDR2 is FQGNSA in the germline V gene. The CDR3 is made up of 15 amino acids. CDR3 in amino acids: CASSPRTGGPYEQYF. The CDR3 DNA is TGTGCCAGCAGCCCGCGGACAGGGGGCCCCTACGAGCAGTACTTC. Combining the CDR3 with reference TRBV7-2 and TRBJ2-7 gives the whole variable domain GAGVSQSPSNKVTEKGKDVELRCDPISGHTALYWYRQSLGQGLEFLIYFQGNSAPDKSGLPSDRFSAERTGGSVSTLTIQRTQQEDSAVYLCASSPRTGGPYEQYFGPGTRLTVT.

The chain couples TRBV13 to TRBJ2-5, with D possibly being TRBD2 (5 bases). Trimming cost V 6 bases and J 4 bases, with 12 bases left between them. From germline, CDR1 is PRHDT and CDR2 FYEKMQ (reference sequence). This CDR3 comprises 13 residues. The CDR3 here is CASSSRGRETQYF. CDR3 bases: TGTGCCAGCAGTTCCCGAGGGCGAGAGACCCAGTACTTC.

The sample holds one count of this clone. This rearrangement joins TRBV2 to TRBJ2-1; 9 nucleotides match TRBD1. Germline-derived CDR1 and CDR2 are SNHLY and FYNNEI. The trim removed 7 bases at V and 9 bases at J, leaving 13 bases unmatched. The CDR3 runs to 15 residues. CDR3 bases: TGTGCCAGCACGGGACAGGGAATGCTAGGCGCTGAGCAGTTCTTC. Its protein is CASTGQGMLGAEQFF. Full variable domain (remainder filled in from reference TRBV2 and TRBJ2-1): EPEVTQTPSHQVTQMGQEVILRCVPISNHLYFYWYRQILGQKVEFLVSFYNNEISEKSEIFDDQFSVERPDGSNFTLKIRSTKLEDSAMYFCASTGQGMLGAEQFFGPGTRLTVL.

The chain uses TRBV10-2 and TRBJ2-1, with no clear D. CDR3 size: 14 residues. Per germline, CDR1 WSHSY and CDR2 SAAADI. V lost 0 bases and J 2 bases, leaving 5 bases between the germline ends. CDR3 amino acids: CASSESATYNEQFF. In nucleotides, the CDR3 is TGCGCCAGCAGTGAGTCGGCTACCTACAATGAGCAGTTCTTC.

This chain joins TRBV10-3 and TRBJ2-7; D not certain. CDR1 is ENHRY and CDR2 is SYGVKD in the germline V gene. The CDR3 has 14 residues. Trimming took 0 bases from V and 3 from J, leaving 9 bases between them. The CDR3 region is CAISESSSIYEQYF. CDR3 nucleotide sequence: TGTGCCATCAGTGAGTCGTCCAGCATCTACGAGCAGTACTTC.